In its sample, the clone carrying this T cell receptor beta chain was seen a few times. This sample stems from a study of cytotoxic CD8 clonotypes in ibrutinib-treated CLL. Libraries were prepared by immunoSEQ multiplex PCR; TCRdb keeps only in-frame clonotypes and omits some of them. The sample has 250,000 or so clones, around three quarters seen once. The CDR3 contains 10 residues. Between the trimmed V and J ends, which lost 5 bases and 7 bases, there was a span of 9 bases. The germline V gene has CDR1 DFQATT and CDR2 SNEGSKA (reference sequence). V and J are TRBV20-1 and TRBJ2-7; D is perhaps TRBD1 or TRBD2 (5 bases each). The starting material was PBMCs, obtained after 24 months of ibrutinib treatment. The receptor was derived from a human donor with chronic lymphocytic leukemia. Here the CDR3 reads CSAWDGEQYF. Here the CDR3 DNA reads TGCAGTGCTTGGGACGGGGAGCAGTACTTC.